The 15 T cell receptor beta chains below all came from one sample that was sequenced in a study of identical twins. Via MiXCR, TCRdb re-called the 5' RACE reads, giving one row per CDR3 protein. The table includes about 550,000 distinct CDR3 sequences, 20% to 25% detected once. This same sample was also taken into another study, of yellow fever vaccine responses in identical twins.

Sample: CD4+ T cells sorted from blood. All receptors derive from a young woman in good health.

CDR3 sequence reads: CASVGGNGYEQYF. The DNA of the CDR3 is TGTGCCAGTGTGGGGGGAAACGGCTACGAGCAGTACTTC. The chain joins TRBV12-3 or TRBV12-4 to TRBJ2-7; TRBD2 might be the D (6 bases). V was trimmed by 9 bases and J by 3 bases, leaving 15 bases between them. This CDR3 spans 13 amino acids.

This clonotype occurred a few times. This chain connects TRBV5-1 to TRBJ2-7; a weak D match, TRBD1 (5 bases). V was trimmed by 6 bases and J by 9 bases, leaving 28 bases between them. Germline V gene lookup returns CDR1 SGHRS and CDR2 YFSETQ. This CDR3 region has 16 residues. CDR3 region: CASKDGGAATLAGQYF. Written as DNA, the CDR3 is TGCGCCAGCAAAGACGGTGGGGCAGCAACCCTCGCCGGGCAGTACTTC.

This CDR3 is CATGGGLIGADTQYF. In DNA, the CDR3 is TGTGCCACCGGTGGGGGCTTAATTGGGGCAGATACGCAGTATTTT. J is TRBJ2-3 and V is TRBV24-1; the D gene is possibly TRBD1 (6 bases). Per the germline V gene, CDR1 is KGHDR and CDR2 is SFDVKD. The CDR3 consists of 15 residues. Trimming shortened V by 9 bases and J by 4 bases, and 19 bases separated the two germline ends.

V is TRBV20-1 and J is TRBJ2-2; D is unresolved. CDR3 length: 15 amino acids. Germline V CDR1 and CDR2: DFQATT, SNEGSKA (reference sequence). V lost 6 bases to trimming and J lost 3 bases, with 17 bases between them. The CDR3 DNA reads TGCAGTGCCACGCGGCTCCAGGCGGACACCGGGGAGCTGTTTTTT. This translates into CSATRLQADTGELFF.

This clonotype was found a few times. In nucleotides, the CDR3 is TGCGCCAGCAGCTCAGCCCCGGGACAGAGAAACACCGGGGAGCTGTTTTTT. This codes for CASSSAPGQRNTGELFF. The chain employs TRBV5-1 and TRBJ2-2; the match to TRBD1 covers 7 bases. Germline CDR1 is SGHRS and CDR2 is YFSETQ. V trimming: 3 bases; J trimming: 2 bases; junction bases outside the gene matches: 10. The CDR3 has 17 residues.

This clonotype has just a few counts. The CDR3 spells CASSFGLAGAQQYF. The CDR3 DNA is TGTGCCAGCAGCTTTGGACTAGCGGGAGCCCAGCAGTACTTC. This chain connects TRBV7-9 to TRBJ2-7; 13 nucleotides align to TRBD2. J was trimmed by 8 bases and V by 3 bases; bases with no gene match: 4. This CDR3 has 14 amino acids. Germline loops: CDR1 SEHNR, CDR2 FQNEAQ (reference sequence).

This clonotype was detected a few times. The chain is built from TRBV27 and TRBJ1-2, with 7 bases that match TRBD1. This CDR3 is 16 amino acids long. V was pared by 5 bases and J by 8 bases, with 17 bases of the junction left unmatched. Germline-derived CDR1 and CDR2 are MNHEY and SMNVEV (reference sequence). The CDR3, as DNA: TGTGCCAGCAGTCCACTTGACAGGGTCGTATCCTTCGGCTACACCTTC. As protein: CASSPLDRVVSFGYTF.

This clonotype was seen only a few times. The chain recombines TRBV9 with TRBJ2-1; weak D call: TRBD1 (6 bases). Between the trimmed V and J ends, which lost 3 bases and 2 bases, there was a span of 12 bases. CDR1 and CDR2 from the germline V gene are SGDLS and YYNGEE. This CDR3 spans 15 amino acids. This chain's CDR3 is CASSGQGHPYNEQFF. In nucleotides, the CDR3 is TGTGCCAGCAGCGGTCAGGGGCACCCCTACAATGAGCAGTTCTTC. Drawing the rest from reference TRBV9 and TRBJ2-1, the complete variable domain is DSGVTQTPKHLITATGQRVTLRCSPRSGDLSVYWYQQSLDQGLQFLIQYYNGEERAKGNILERFSAQQFPDLHSELNLSSLELGDSALYFCASSGQGHPYNEQFFGPGTRLTVL.

This clonotype was seen a handful of times. V gene TRBV20-1 combines with J gene TRBJ2-3; TRBD2 matches at 11 bases. CDR1 and CDR2 (germline): DFQATT, SNEGSKA (reference sequence). CDR3 size: 16 residues. V gave up 4 bases and J gave up 5 bases; unmatched junction bases: 11. CDR3 bases: TGCAGTGCTACAAGATCGACTAGCGGGACTGGAGATACGCAGTATTTT. It yields the protein CSATRSTSGTGDTQYF.

This clonotype turned up a few times. The chain has TRBV11-2 and TRBJ2-1, with a weak D call TRBD1 (7 bases). This CDR3 spans 15 amino acids. Germline CDR1 is SGHAT and CDR2 is FQNNGV. Trimming took off 1 base at V and 6 bases at J, with 13 bases between the two ends. As DNA, the CDR3 is TGTGCCAGCAGCTTAGCCAGGGGGGTAGGCAATGAGCAGTTCTTC. Translation: CASSLARGVGNEQFF.

J is TRBJ2-7 and V is TRBV5-1; 8 bases align to TRBD1. V shed 1 base, J shed 6 bases, and the junction held 6 bases outside the gene matches. The CDR3 contains 14 residues. Germline values: CDR1 SGHRS, CDR2 YFSETQ. The CDR3 is CASSLLTGGSEQYV. In nucleotides, the CDR3 is TGCGCCAGCAGCTTGCTCACAGGGGGGTCCGAGCAGTACGTC.

This clonotype was picked up a small number of times. The chain uses TRBV27 and TRBJ2-1; 7 positions match TRBD1. V lost 6 bases, J lost 6 bases, and 8 bases stayed unmatched. The germline gives CDR1 MNHEY, CDR2 SMNVEV (reference sequence). The CDR3 extends over 14 amino acids. The CDR3 loop reads CASRSLDRFNEQFF. CDR3 DNA: TGTGCCAGCAGGAGTCTGGACAGGTTCAATGAGCAGTTCTTC.

V and J are TRBV6-1 and TRBJ1-2; D perhaps matches TRBD1 (6 bases). The CDR3 has 15 residues. CDR1 and CDR2 (germline): MNHNS, SASEGT. V was pared by 6 bases and J by 2 bases, with 16 bases between. CDR3 protein: CASRPYRAGNYGYTF. The CDR3 nucleotides read TGTGCCAGCAGACCCTACAGGGCGGGGAACTATGGCTACACCTTC.

The chain combines TRBV29-1 with TRBJ2-3; D is ambiguous. V was cut by 0 bases and J by 6 bases, with 7 bases left in between. The CDR3 totals 12 residues. Germline CDR1 is SQVTM and CDR2 is ANQGSEA. The CDR3 spells CSVEEFGDTQYF. CDR3 nucleotide sequence: TGCAGCGTTGAAGAGTTTGGGGATACGCAGTATTTT.

The rearrangement links TRBV10-3 to TRBJ2-3; 9 nucleotides align to TRBD2. Germline CDR1 ENHRY, CDR2 SYGVKD. Trimming took 7 bases from V and 1 from J; bases not matched to a gene: 9. The CDR3 contains 16 residues. CDR3: CAITKSSGAGTDTQYF. CDR3 in DNA: TGTGCCATCACTAAATCTAGCGGGGCCGGCACAGATACGCAGTATTTT.